Each of the 16 T cell receptor beta chains below was sequenced from the same sample in a study of blood T cell repertoires in COVID-19. The table came from immunoSEQ multiplex PCR; TCRdb's copy has only in-frame clones and leaves some out. The table includes roughly 160,000 clones, approximately 90% detected once. The sample was peripheral blood. The receptors here all came from a woman in her sixties or seventies with COVID-19, enrolled during active disease.

The sample holds one count of this clone. The V call is TRBV19, the J call TRBJ2-1; possible D gene TRBD2, 5 bases. Germline loops: CDR1 LNHDA, CDR2 SQIVND (reference sequence). V gave up 6 bases and J gave up 1 base, with 13 bases separating them. The CDR3 is 15 residues long. The DNA for the CDR3 is TGTGCCAGTAGGGTCAGCGGTGGATCCTACAATGAGCAGTTCTTC. Translation gives CASRVSGGSYNEQFF.

The chain's CDR3 is CASRRGQGATVEQYF. The CDR3 DNA follows: TGTGCCAGCAGACGGGGGCAGGGGGCGACCGTTGAGCAGTACTTC. J is TRBJ2-7 and V is TRBV6-5, with 8 bases matching TRBD1. V lost 6 bases to trimming and J lost 7 bases; unmatched junction nucleotides: 14. The CDR3 consists of 15 residues. Germline V lookup: CDR1 MNHEY, CDR2 SVGAGI.

The chain is built from TRBV5-6 and TRBJ2-2; 10 nucleotides agree with TRBD1. The CDR3 runs to 17 residues. CDR1 SGHDT and CDR2 YYEEEE come from the germline V gene. Trimming cost V 4 bases and J 5 bases; bases outside gene matches: 11. CDR3 nucleotides: TGTGCCAGCAGCCTTCTTACGTGGACAGGGGGGACCGGGGAGCTGTTTTTT. It yields the protein CASSLLTWTGGTGELFF.

This chain connects TRBV25-1 to TRBJ1-1; D is perhaps TRBD1 (5 bases). Looked up from germline, CDR1 is MGHDK and CDR2 is SYGVNS. V gave up 9 bases and J gave up 6 bases, with 14 bases separating them. This CDR3 is 12 amino acids long. The CDR3 DNA reads TGTGCCAGTACCAGGGATCGGGCTGAAGCTTTCTTT. Translated, it gives CASTRDRAEAFF.

V usage is TRBV20-1 and J usage is TRBJ2-7, with 7 bases matching TRBD1. The germline V gene encodes CDR1 DFQATT and CDR2 SNEGSKA (reference sequence). The CDR3 extends over 11 amino acids. The chain's CDR3 is CRDRTPYEQYF. The CDR3 DNA is TGCAGGGACAGGACGCCCTACGAGCAGTACTTC.

The chain links TRBV15 to TRBJ1-6; possibly TRBD1 for D (5 bases). The CDR3 totals 14 residues. V gave up 0 bases and J gave up 14 bases, with 14 bases separating them. CDR1 LNHNV and CDR2 YYDKDF come from the germline V gene (reference sequence). This chain's CDR3 is CATSRDRGSRTLHF. CDR3 nucleotide sequence: TGTGCCACCAGCAGAGATAGGGGCTCCCGGACCCTCCACTTT. Combining the CDR3 with reference TRBV15 and TRBJ1-6 gives the whole variable domain DAMVIQNPRYQVTQFGKPVTLSCSQTLNHNVMYWYQQKSSQAPKLLFHYYDKDFNNEADTPDNFQSRRPNTSFCFLDIRSPGLGDTAMYLCATSRDRGSRTLHFGNGTRLTVT.

V is TRBV21-1 and J is TRBJ1-1. TRBV21-1 is a documented pseudogene. The CDR3 covers 14 residues. In nucleotides, the CDR3 is TGTGCCAGCGCCCGGGACCCGGGGGACACTGAAGCTTTCTTT. It yields the protein CASARDPGDTEAFF.

The rearrangement joins TRBV4-1 to TRBJ2-2; TRBD1 matches at 8 bases. The CDR3 has 15 residues. CDR1 and CDR2 (germline): MGHRA, YSYEKL. V was pared by 2 bases and J by 3 bases, with 2 bases of the junction left unmatched. The CDR3 nucleotides are TGCGCCAGCAGCCAATCAGGGGGCCACACCGGGGAGCTGTTTTTT. This codes for CASSQSGGHTGELFF.

This rearrangement joins TRBV21-1 to TRBJ1-6. TRBV21-1 is a listed pseudogene. The CDR3 sequence is 15 residues long. In DNA form, the CDR3 reads TGTGCCAGCAGCGTCGACGAGGGTCGGAATTCACCCCTCCACTTT. It translates to CASSVDEGRNSPLHF.

V gene TRBV21-1 combines with J gene TRBJ1-1; TRBD1, the table's D call, was not compared with the DNA. TRBV21-1 is a pseudogene locus. This CDR3 spans 14 amino acids. In DNA form, the CDR3 reads TGTGCCAGCAGCTGGACAGGGGGCGGCACTGAAGCTTTCTTT. It translates to CASSWTGGGTEAFF.

The chain links TRBV19 to TRBJ1-5; 11 bases are shared with TRBD1. Germline assignment: CDR1 LNHDA and CDR2 SQIVND (reference sequence). With V trimmed by 3 bases and J by 8 bases, 9 bases remained unmatched. CDR3 length: 16 residues. The CDR3 region is CASSILGTGGRKPQHF. The CDR3 region has the DNA TGTGCCAGTAGTATCTTGGGGACAGGGGGTCGGAAGCCCCAGCATTTT.

V is TRBV10-1 and J is TRBJ1-2; D remains ambiguous. The CDR3 loop spans 13 amino acids. CDR1 and CDR2 (germline): WNHNN, SYGVQD (reference sequence). The ends were cut back, 3 bases at V and 4 bases at J, with 9 bases in the middle. CDR3 protein: CASSDARAYGYTF. The CDR3 DNA sequence: TGCGCCAGCAGTGACGCGCGGGCCTATGGCTACACCTTC.

This clone was found a few times. V usage is TRBV18 and J usage is TRBJ2-7; the match to TRBD2 covers 9 bases. The V gene's germline CDR1 is KGHSH and CDR2 LQKENI. The CDR3 spans 15 residues. The junction had 6 bases not matched to a gene; V was cut back by 2 bases and J by 4 bases. CDR3 nucleotide sequence: TGTGCCAGCTCACCAGAGGCGGGGGGGAGGTACGAGCAGTACTTC. Amino acids: CASSPEAGGRYEQYF.

This chain joins TRBV27 and TRBJ2-1; tentatively, D is TRBD2 (6 bases). V was pared by 3 bases and J by 9 bases, with 12 bases between. CDR3 length equals 13 residues. Germline V gives CDR1 MNHEY, CDR2 SMNVEV (reference sequence). DNA for the CDR3: TGTGCCAGCAGTTTTAGTAGCGGCGGTGAGCAGTTCTTC. Its protein product is CASSFSSGGEQFF.

This chain links TRBV29-1 with TRBJ1-2; D not certain. CDR1 is SQVTM, CDR2 ANQGSEA, per germline. The CDR3 loop spans 11 amino acids. Trimming took 7 bases from V and 0 from J, leaving 6 bases between them. This chain's CDR3 is CSDRANYGYTF. As DNA, the CDR3 is TGCAGCGATAGAGCTAACTATGGCTACACCTTC.

The gene calls are TRBV6-1 and TRBJ2-3; 7 bases agree with TRBD2. Per germline, CDR1 MNHNS and CDR2 SASEGT. V shed 1 base and J 1 base; nucleotides not matched to a gene: 5. The CDR3 contains 16 residues. This CDR3 reads CASSEVSGGGTDTQYF. In DNA form, the CDR3 reads TGTGCCAGCAGTGAAGTTAGTGGGGGGGGCACAGATACGCAGTATTTT.